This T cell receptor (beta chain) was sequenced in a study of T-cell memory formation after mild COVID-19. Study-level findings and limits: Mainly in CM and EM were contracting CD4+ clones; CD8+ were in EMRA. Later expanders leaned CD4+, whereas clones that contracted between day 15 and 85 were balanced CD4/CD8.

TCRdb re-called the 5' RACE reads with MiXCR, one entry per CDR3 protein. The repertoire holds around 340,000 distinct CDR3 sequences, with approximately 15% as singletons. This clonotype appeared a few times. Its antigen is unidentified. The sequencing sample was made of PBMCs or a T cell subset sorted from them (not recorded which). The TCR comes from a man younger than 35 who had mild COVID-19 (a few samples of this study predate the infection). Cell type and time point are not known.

The CDR3 DNA reads TGTGCCAGCAGCCAAGTTCGACATTCCTACGAGCAGTACTTC. This translates into CASSQVRHSYEQYF. The chain couples TRBV3-1 to TRBJ2-7, with D hard to call. This CDR3 is 14 amino acids long. CDR1 is LGHDT and CDR2 is YNNKEL in the germline V gene (reference sequence). Trimming cost V 1 base and J 1 base, with 8 bases left between them.